This T cell receptor (beta chain) was obtained from a study of response to subunit inactivated influenza vaccine. Study-level results: Each seasonal influenza vaccination, the authors suggested, recruits few new T cells.

Many counts were recorded for this clonotype. What it binds is unknown. V lost 6 bases and J 6 bases, leaving 14 bases between the germline ends. The CDR3 runs to 14 residues. MiXCR, applied by TCRdb to the RT-PCR reads, yields one record per CDR3 protein. The sample shows hundreds of thousands of distinct CDR3 sequences, around 25% of them seen only once. The sample was CD4+ T cells sorted from PBMCs, taken about 5 days after vaccination. The TCR sequence derives from a man aged 45-60 years who received an inactivated influenza vaccine. The chain links TRBV12-3 or TRBV12-4 to TRBJ2-2; D gene unclear. The CDR3 bases are TGTGCCAGCAGCCCCGATGTGGCGGCCGGGGAGCTGTTTTTT. Amino acids: CASSPDVAAGELFF.